This TCR beta chain appears in the sequencing data of a study of vaccination effects on CD4 cells after COVID-19. This table comes from immunoSEQ multiplex PCR, and its TCRdb copy is limited to in-frame clones, with some not included. Of about 24,000 clones in the sample, 80% to 90% were seen once. General study results and limits: Marked clonal contraction was seen in infection- and vaccine-induced clones late after vaccination.

Points on this clone: Its antigen is undetermined.

Trimming stripped 7 bases from V and 5 bases from J, with 14 bases between. The germline gives CDR1 MDHEN, CDR2 SYDVKM. This CDR3 region has 13 residues. After expansion with viral peptide pools in the ViraFEST assay, antigen-specific CD4+ T cells were sequenced. Subsequent to a culture period of less than twelve days, CD4+ T cells were isolated. Participants received two doses of either the BNT162b2 or mRNA-1273 vaccine. Vaccine recipients lacked prior SARS-CoV-2 infection and had negative nucleocapsid antibodies. After fewer than 2.5 million PBMC were placed in each well, they were cultured with about 10 IU/ml IL-2 and approximately 9.7 ug/ml peptides.

This receptor was identified in a human donor who received a COVID-19 vaccine. Some clones in this sample may be carry-over from other donors' samples. The starting material was CD4+ T cells from PBMCs cultured with SARS-CoV-2 spike peptides, obtained after COVID-19 vaccination. The chain links TRBV28 to TRBJ1-2, with D hard to call. The CDR3 DNA reads TGTGCCAGCACCCAAGTCGGCCCGTATGGCTACACCTTC. Translated, it gives CASTQVGPYGYTF.